This T cell receptor (beta chain) was sequenced for a study of blood T cell repertoires in COVID-19. V was cut by 6 bases and J by 4 bases, with 6 bases left in between. The CDR3 totals 11 residues. Here immunoSEQ multiplex PCR was the method, and the copy in TCRdb shows in-frame clones only, minus some. The sample holds 200,000 to 300,000 clones, approximately 88% seen once. V usage is TRBV12-3 or TRBV12-4 and J usage is TRBJ2-5; no clear D gene. This clonotype was obtained from a woman in her 40s with acute COVID-19. Sequenced: PBMCs or T cells enriched from blood (not recorded which). The CDR3, as DNA: TGTGCCAGCAGAAGAGGAGAGACCCAGTACTTC. Protein product: CASRRGETQYF.